The 26 T cell receptor beta chains listed next were all sequenced from one sample in a study of CD8 T cells in ankylosing spondylitis. TCRdb re-analysed the 5' RACE reads in MiXCR, keeping a single row per CDR3 protein. The table lists about 260,000 distinct CDR3 sequences, more than 20% of them singletons, with over 0.55% in the top ten. The sequenced material came from blood, either unsorted or a sorted T cell fraction (not recorded which). The receptors stem from a male donor with ankylosing spondylitis or in good health (not recorded which).

The V call is TRBV25-1, the J call TRBJ2-2; TRBD1 matches 8 bases. Germline CDR1 and CDR2: MGHDK and SYGVNS. This CDR3 region has 16 residues. V lost 4 bases to trimming and J lost 6 bases; unmatched junction nucleotides: 10. DNA for the CDR3: TGTGCCAGCAGTGCCGGACAGGGACGTCCTCCCGGGGAGCTGTTTTTT. Amino acid sequence: CASSAGQGRPPGELFF.

This clonotype was counted at least ten times. The chain joins TRBV7-3 to TRBJ2-1; 9 bases match TRBD2. The V segment lost 6 bases and the J segment 4 bases; nucleotides outside the gene matches: 7. CDR3 length: 15 residues. CDR1 is SGHTA and CDR2 is FQGTGA in the germline V gene. The CDR3 protein is CASSYSGGTYNEQFF. DNA of the CDR3: TGTGCCAGCAGTTATAGCGGGGGTACGTACAATGAGCAGTTCTTC.

This clonotype has a count of ten or more. This rearrangement joins TRBV28 to TRBJ1-2; 7 bases match TRBD1. The CDR3 covers 14 residues. Per germline, CDR1 MDHEN and CDR2 SYDVKM. J gave up 5 bases and V 7 bases, and 10 bases lay outside the gene matches. CDR3 region: CASTLSGQTYGYTF. The CDR3 coding sequence is TGTGCCAGCACCCTATCGGGACAGACATATGGCTACACCTTC.

At least ten counts were recorded for this clonotype. The V and J genes are TRBV3-1 and TRBJ2-3; D call uncertain. Germline loops: CDR1 LGHDT, CDR2 YNNKEL (reference sequence). This CDR3 has 14 residues. With 0 bases removed from V and 4 bases from J, the gap between germline ends came to 8 bases. The CDR3 DNA follows: TGTGCCAGCAGCCAAGAAGGCCGGTCAGATACGCAGTATTTT. Its protein product is CASSQEGRSDTQYF.

The V gene is TRBV12-3 or TRBV12-4, the J gene TRBJ2-7, with D tentatively TRBD1 (6 bases). Deletions cut 8 bases from V and 7 bases from J, with 24 bases between. CDR3 length: 15 amino acids. The CDR3 coding sequence is TGTGCCAGCTCCCCGTTCCGGGACACCAGAAAGGAGCAGTACTTC. This translates into CASSPFRDTRKEQYF.

This clonotype occurred many times. This chain uses TRBV7-2 with TRBJ2-1; the D gene is possibly TRBD1 (6 bases). The CDR3 length is 14 residues. Germline V gene data show CDR1 as SGHTA and CDR2 as FQGNSA. The V and J ends lost 5 bases and 0 bases respectively, with 8 bases between them. The CDR3 region has the DNA TGTGCCAGCAGCCAGGGGCTCTCCTACAATGAGCAGTTCTTC. Its translation: CASSQGLSYNEQFF.

The V call is TRBV12-3 or TRBV12-4, the J call TRBJ2-7; D is perhaps TRBD2 (7 bases). CDR3 length: 15 amino acids. The germline V and J ends were trimmed by 3 bases and 1 base, with 13 bases remaining between them. For the CDR3, the DNA is TGTGCCAGCAGTTTGGGGGGGGGCGGTTCCTACGAGCAGTACTTC. Its translation: CASSLGGGGSYEQYF.

CDR3 nucleotides: TGTGCCAGCAGCCCGCCTTCGGCTTTCACAGATACGCAGTATTTT. This codes for CASSPPSAFTDTQYF. This chain connects TRBV7-9 to TRBJ2-3, with D uncertain. The ends were cut back, 5 bases at V and 2 bases at J, with 14 bases in the middle. The CDR3 totals 15 residues. CDR1 and CDR2 from the germline V gene are SEHNR and FQNEAQ (reference sequence).

This clonotype was picked up a small number of times. V gene TRBV20-1 combines with J gene TRBJ2-1; 9 nucleotides line up with TRBD2. This CDR3 is built from 12 residues. The germline CDR1 and CDR2 sequences are DFQATT and SNEGSKA (reference sequence). After removal of 5 bases from V and 9 bases from J, the junction contained 5 bases not matched to a gene. This CDR3 is CSAASGVGEQFF. In DNA form, the CDR3 reads TGCAGTGCTGCTAGCGGGGTCGGTGAGCAGTTCTTC.

This clonotype showed up many times. V is TRBV5-1 and J is TRBJ1-2; no definite D call. V was cut by 2 bases and J by 4 bases, with 9 bases left in between. CDR3 size: 13 residues. CDR1 is SGHRS, CDR2 YFSETQ, per germline. CDR3 loop: CASSLAGFYGYTF. CDR3 nucleotides: TGCGCCAGCAGCTTAGCCGGGTTCTATGGCTACACCTTC.

This clonotype was detected only a few times. The chain uses TRBV7-2 and TRBJ2-3, with unresolved D. V lost 1 base to trimming and J lost 1 base, with 12 bases between them. Germline assignment: CDR1 SGHTA and CDR2 FQGNSA. The CDR3 is made up of 16 amino acids. CDR3 amino acids: CASSLGRAIGTDTQYF. The CDR3 DNA reads TGTGCCAGCAGCTTAGGCAGAGCTATAGGCACAGATACGCAGTATTTT.

The count of this clonotype is one. CDR3 in amino acids: CASSIRQGQQFF. The CDR3, as DNA: TGTGCCAGCAGTATTCGACAGGGTCAGCAGTTCTTC. The chain is built from TRBV12-3 or TRBV12-4 and TRBJ2-1; 7 bases are a match to TRBD1. V trimming: 5 bases; J trimming: 11 bases; junction bases outside the gene matches: 6. CDR3 size: 12 residues.

This clonotype was counted many times. V is TRBV2 and J is TRBJ2-3; D not certain. This CDR3 is 12 amino acids long. Germline V gives CDR1 SNHLY, CDR2 FYNNEI. V was pared by 6 bases and J by 0 bases, with 4 bases between. The CDR3 nucleotides are TGTGCCAGCAGACGGAGCACAGATACGCAGTATTTT. Amino acid sequence: CASRRSTDTQYF.

CDR3 DNA: TGCAGTGCCCACCCGGGACGCGCGACGACCTACGAGCAGTACTTC. Protein product: CSAHPGRATTYEQYF. This chain joins TRBV20-1 and TRBJ2-7; D may match TRBD1 or TRBD2 (5 bases each). The germline V gene encodes CDR1 DFQATT and CDR2 SNEGSKA (reference sequence). CDR3 length equals 15 residues. V lost 6 bases, J lost 2 bases, and 20 bases lay in between.

This clonotype has a single count. The V call is TRBV2, the J call TRBJ2-3; 7 nucleotides match TRBD1. CDR1 and CDR2 (germline): SNHLY, FYNNEI. The CDR3 covers 16 residues. The trim removed 7 bases at V and 2 bases at J, leaving 12 bases unmatched. The CDR3 loop is CASNPYGTESTDTQYF. The CDR3 DNA sequence: TGTGCCAGCAATCCCTACGGGACAGAGTCCACAGATACGCAGTATTTT.

This clonotype was counted at least ten times. The gene calls are TRBV5-6 and TRBJ1-6, with no clear D. This CDR3 is 14 amino acids long. From germline, CDR1 is SGHDT and CDR2 YYEEEE. V was cut by 2 bases and J by 8 bases, with 11 bases left in between. DNA of the CDR3: TGTGCCAGCAGCTTTCGGCACTCCGATTCACCCCTCCACTTT. Its translation is CASSFRHSDSPLHF.

There are many counts of this clonotype. The gene calls are TRBV20-1 and TRBJ1-1; 10 positions agree with TRBD1. The CDR3 loop spans 15 amino acids. Trimming at V came to 7 bases and at J to 3 bases, leaving 11 bases not matched to a gene. Germline V gene data show CDR1 as DFQATT and CDR2 as SNEGSKA (reference sequence). The DNA of the CDR3 is TGCAGTGTTACCGGGACAGGGGTAATCTACACTGAAGCTTTCTTT. Its translation: CSVTGTGVIYTEAFF.

Remarks on this clonotype: A read error is possible here, since a much larger clone lies one base away. Here the CDR3 reads CASSLGASPLHF. CDR3 sequence (DNA): TGTGCCAGCAGTTTAGGGGCTTCACCCCTCCACTTT. This chain links TRBV12-3 or TRBV12-4 with TRBJ1-6; D not certain. The CDR3 contains 12 residues. V lost 1 base to trimming and J lost 9 bases, with 4 bases between them.

The rearrangement links TRBV27 to TRBJ1-5; D gene uncertain. Germline assignment: CDR1 MNHEY and CDR2 SMNVEV (reference sequence). Trimming removed 2 bases at V and 6 bases at J, with 8 bases between. The CDR3 has 13 residues. DNA of the CDR3: TGTGCCAGCAGTTTACAGGAGGGTCAGCCCCAGCATTTT. Translation: CASSLQEGQPQHF.

This clonotype was detected many times. The V and J genes are TRBV5-1 and TRBJ1-4, with 7 bases that match TRBD1. Germline values: CDR1 SGHRS, CDR2 YFSETQ. J lost 2 bases, V lost 7 bases, and 5 bases had no gene match. CDR3 length equals 14 residues. CDR3 in amino acids: CASRTGATNEKLFF. CDR3 nucleotide sequence: TGCGCCAGCCGAACAGGGGCCACTAATGAAAAACTGTTTTTT. Variable domain in full (rest from reference TRBV5-1 and TRBJ1-4): KAGVTQTPRYLIKTRGQQVTLSCSPISGHRSVSWYQQTPGQGLQFLFEYFSETQRNKGNFPGRFSGRQFSNSRSEMNVSTLELGDSALYLCASRTGATNEKLFFGSGTQLSVL.

The chain has TRBV6-5 and TRBJ1-1; 9 nucleotides line up with TRBD1. Per the germline V gene, CDR1 is MNHEY and CDR2 is SVGAGI. There are 14 residues in the CDR3. Trimming cost V 0 bases and J 10 bases; bases outside gene matches: 6. The CDR3: CASSYSPGQGSAFF. As DNA, the CDR3 is TGTGCCAGCAGTTACTCCCCGGGACAGGGTTCAGCTTTCTTT.

The chain has TRBV6-6 and TRBJ2-2, with TRBD1 identical over 9 bases. The germline V gene encodes CDR1 MNHNY and CDR2 SVGAGI (reference sequence). With 11 bases clipped from V and 6 bases from J, the junction kept 1 base outside the gene matches. The CDR3 spans 11 residues. The CDR3 is CAGQGPGELFF. The CDR3 region has the DNA TGTGCCGGACAGGGGCCCGGGGAGCTGTTTTTT.

This clonotype was found many times. The chain recombines TRBV15 with TRBJ2-5; D might be TRBD1 (5 bases). V lost 0 bases and J 5 bases, leaving 10 bases between the germline ends. CDR1 LNHNV and CDR2 YYDKDF come from the germline V gene (reference sequence). The CDR3 covers 14 residues. In DNA, the CDR3 is TGTGCCACCAGCAGAGATCGTGGGGCGGAGACCCAGTACTTC. Residues: CATSRDRGAETQYF.

This clonotype was detected only once. This chain uses TRBV7-3 with TRBJ2-1; tentative D call: TRBD1 (5 bases). This CDR3 has 15 amino acids. With 4 bases removed from V and 8 bases from J, the gap between germline ends came to 18 bases. Germline V gene sequence: CDR1 SGHTA, CDR2 FQGTGA. CDR3 sequence reads: CASSSRGSPEDEQFF. The CDR3 region has the DNA TGTGCCAGCAGCTCTAGGGGCAGTCCTGAGGATGAGCAGTTCTTC.

Many counts were recorded for this clonotype. The chain links TRBV12-3 or TRBV12-4 to TRBJ2-6, with D uncertain. The CDR3 totals 15 residues. V was pared by 5 bases and J by 0 bases, with 8 bases between. CDR3 amino acids: CASSPWGSGANVLTF. Written as DNA, the CDR3 is TGTGCCAGCAGTCCTTGGGGCTCTGGGGCCAACGTCCTGACTTTC.

The chain links TRBV5-4 to TRBJ2-2, with no clear D. CDR3 length: 15 amino acids. Looked up from germline, CDR1 is SGHNT and CDR2 is YYREEE (reference sequence). Deletions cut 4 bases from V and 2 bases from J, with 12 bases between. CDR3 DNA: TGTGCCAGCAGCCCTCGGACCATTAACACCGGGGAGCTGTTTTTT. The encoded protein is CASSPRTINTGELFF.